This entry features one TCR beta chain sequence. The specificity of this receptor is unknown. No much larger clone exists at a distance of one base, and base qualities are not known. The sample originates from a study of T cell responses to AZD1222 COVID-19 vaccine (dated by TCRdb to the early 2020s). For the study in its entirety: TCR sequencing covered roughly 230 trial participants: roughly 200 given two doses of AZD1222 and 26 given two doses of MenACWY control vaccine. Enrollment into the trials was organized by age into subgroups of 18-55, 56-69 and 70-plus years, and those subgroups contained roughly 140, 27 and 60 TCR-sequenced participants, respectively. Beyond this particular receptor, the publication reports: No day 14 peak-response samples were available, so repertoires were characterized only after the peak T cell response. Vaccine-associated CD4 TCRs spanned the whole spike protein, with dominant responses in regions 160-218 and 743-854. Reportedly, almost half of the unique spike-specific TCRs recognized epitopes lying outside the regions that are mutated in the B.1.351 and B.1.1.7 variants. Only six AZD1222 recipients were SARS-CoV-2 seropositive at baseline, limiting conclusions about previously exposed vaccinees. Most participants were white British and females outnumbered males, and the authors suggested that clonal diversity may have been underestimated. A significant rise in spike-specific TCR breadth and depth was observed after two AZD1222 doses relative to day 0 and relative to MenACWY recipients. In the small 56-69-year group, the increase in depth fell short of significance, most likely because of low power.

This sample's time point label indicates: about 28 days (+/-7) after the second vaccine dose. Explained via the paper, the treatment or condition label denotes: meningococcal conjugate vaccine given as trial control. Vaccinee samples were obtained from the UK trials COV001 and COV002, which included a single-blind randomized controlled phase 2/3 trial of AZD1222 (ChAdOx1 nCoV-19) in healthy adults. For TCRbeta chain sequencing, PBMC samples from trial participants were taken at day 0 and at day 28 after the second dose. The CDR3 regions of human TCRbeta chains were analyzed by immunosequencing. The paper's data handling went like this. TCRs in the repertoires were compared against a reference library of SARS-CoV-2-specific TCRs that had been generated with the MIRA antigen-specificity platform. Breadth was defined as the fraction of unique TCRs that were SARS-CoV-2-associated. Depth was defined as the fraction of total T cells that were SARS-CoV-2-associated. Using the MIRA data, each spike-specific TCR was assigned both to the spike region to which the TCR was reactive and to a CD4 or CD8 class. Log10-transformed breadth and depth values were compared by one-way ANOVA with Sidak's multiple comparisons tests. The source is immuneACCESS, and TCRdb retained only in-frame sequences with V and J called. Part of the clones is not carried over; for the studies checked, unresolved V genes explain less than half of this, and the remainder is unexplained. D and trimming come from the DNA, and the V and J calls and clone size come from that table. The sample records around 140,000 clones, approximately 85% of which are singletons. About 7.9% of the sample is held by the ten biggest clonotypes.

Spanning cysteine to phenylalanine, the CDR3 consists of 14 amino acids. Of the read, only the CDR3 DNA is kept; its 42 bases are in frame from base 1. CDR1 MNHNY and CDR2 SVGAGI are derived from the germline V gene (reference sequence). The germline ends are 11 bases apart after V is trimmed by 3 bases and J by 3 bases. The sample was peripheral blood, taken 28 days after the second dose of the MenACWY control vaccine. The rearrangement joined TRBV6-6 to TRBJ1-1; no D gene call is confident. The sequence came from an adult who received the MenACWY meningococcal vaccine as a control. The CDR3 has the sequence CASSYRGKDTEAFF. The sequenced DNA is TGTGCCAGCAGTTATCGGGGTAAGGACACTGAAGCTTTCTTT.